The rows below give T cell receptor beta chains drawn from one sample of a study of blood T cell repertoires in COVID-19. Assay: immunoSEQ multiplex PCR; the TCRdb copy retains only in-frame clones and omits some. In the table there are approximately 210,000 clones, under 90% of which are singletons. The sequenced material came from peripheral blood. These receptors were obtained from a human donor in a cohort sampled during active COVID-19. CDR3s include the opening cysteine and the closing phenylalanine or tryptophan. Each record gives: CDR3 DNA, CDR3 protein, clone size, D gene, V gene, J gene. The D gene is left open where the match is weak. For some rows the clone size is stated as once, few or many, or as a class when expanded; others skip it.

TGCAGCGTTCCCGGGGTAGGAAGCAATCAGCCCCAGCATTTT	CSVPGVGSNQPQHF	NA	NA	TRBV29-1	TRBJ1-5
TGTGCCAGCAGCAAGGGGACAATAGAAGAGACCCAGTACTTC	CASSKGTIEETQYF	once	NA	TRBV2	TRBJ2-5
TGTGCCAGCGCCCCATTTGGACTAGCGGGCGGCGAGCAGTACTTC	CASAPFGLAGGEQYF	NA	TRBD2	TRBV6-5	TRBJ2-7
TGTGCCAGTAGTAATCCAGGGACTAGCGTTCGGAATGAGCAGTTCTTC	CASSNPGTSVRNEQFF	few	TRBD2	TRBV19	TRBJ2-1
TGTGCCAGCAGCTTACTTCGAGGGTTTAGCGCAGATACGCAGTATTTT	CASSLLRGFSADTQYF	many	NA	TRBV11-1	TRBJ2-3
TGCGCCAGCAGCCAGCCACAGGGGGCGTTGGGTAATGAAAAACTGTTTTTT	CASSQPQGALGNEKLFF	NA	TRBD1	TRBV4-1	TRBJ1-4
TGTGCCAGCAGAACTCGCAGGGATCAGACCCAGTACTTC	CASRTRRDQTQYF	NA	NA	TRBV6-5	TRBJ2-5
TGCGCCAGCAGCTTTACTAGCGGGAGGATCTATGAGCAGTTCTTC	CASSFTSGRIYEQFF	NA	TRBD2	TRBV5-1	TRBJ2-1
TGTGCCACCACCCGGGACACCGATCAGCCCCAGCATTTT	CATTRDTDQPQHF	NA	NA	TRBV10-3	TRBJ1-5
TGTGCCAGCAGTCGACAGGATCGTTACACTGAAGCTTTCTTT	CASSRQDRYTEAFF	NA	NA	TRBV6-5	TRBJ1-1
TGTGCCAGCAGCCGCCAGGGCCTCTCAATAGGTGGGGCCAACGTCCTGACTTTC	CASSRQGLSIGGANVLTF	NA	NA	TRBV3-1/TRBV3-2	TRBJ2-6
TGTGCCAGCAGCAATATGGGACAGTCATTCTCTGGAAACACCATATATTTT	CASSNMGQSFSGNTIYF	few	TRBD1	TRBV7-9	TRBJ1-3
TGTGCCAGTAGTCCGGACAGGGTTGGCTACACCTTC	CASSPDRVGYTF	NA	TRBD1	TRBV19	TRBJ1-2
TGTGCCAGCAGTGAAGCGAGGCTAGCGGGAGGAGAGACCCAGTACTTC	CASSEARLAGGETQYF	NA	TRBD2	TRBV6-1	TRBJ2-5
TGTGCCAGCAGCCCGTATCATGGCAGGGCGCATCAGCCCCAGCATTTT	CASSPYHGRAHQPQHF	NA	NA	TRBV5-8	TRBJ1-5
TGTGCCGGAGAATCTATAGGGACTCCTAATGAAAAACTGTTTTTT	CAGESIGTPNEKLFF	NA	NA	TRBV30	TRBJ1-4
TGTGCCAGCGTGGATAGCGGGGGCACAGATACGCAGTATTTT	CASVDSGGTDTQYF	NA	TRBD2	TRBV6-5	TRBJ2-3
TGTGCCAGCAGCTCTTTTGGCGGGGGCAATCAGCCCCAGCATTTT	CASSSFGGGNQPQHF	NA	NA	TRBV5-8	TRBJ1-5
TGCGCCAGCAGCCCGGACAGGAGCACAGATACGCAGTATTTT	CASSPDRSTDTQYF	NA	TRBD1	TRBV5-1	TRBJ2-3
TGTGCCAGCAGAGGACAGGGCCGGGGGAACACTGAAGCTTTCTTT	CASRGQGRGNTEAFF	NA	TRBD1	TRBV13	TRBJ1-1
TGTGCCAGCAGCCACGGGGAAGTAACCGGGGAGCTGTTTTTT	CASSHGEVTGELFF	NA	NA	TRBV28	TRBJ2-2
TGTGCCACCAGCAGAGGGTGGGGAGACTCTGGAAACACCATATATTTT	CATSRGWGDSGNTIYF	NA	NA	TRBV15	TRBJ1-3
TGCGCCAGCAGGGAGGGCGGGTCGCTCAATGAGCAGTTCTTC	CASREGGSLNEQFF	once	NA	TRBV5-1	TRBJ2-1
TGTGCCAGCAGCTTAGAGGCTAGCGGCCCCTACAATGAGCAGTTCTTC	CASSLEASGPYNEQFF	NA	TRBD2	TRBV7-9	TRBJ2-1
TGTGCCAGCAGCTTATATACTGATTCACCCCTCCACTTT	CASSLYTDSPLHF	NA	NA	TRBV7-3	TRBJ1-6
TGTGCCAGCAGCTCCTACTTTCCACTCCCCGGGGAGCTGTTTTTT	CASSSYFPLPGELFF	NA	NA	TRBV7-9	TRBJ2-2
TGTGCCAGCAGCCCTAGCGGGTCTACAGATACGCAGTATTTT	CASSPSGSTDTQYF	NA	TRBD2	TRBV11-2	TRBJ2-3
TGTGCCAGCAGTTTCGACAGGGGCCTCCAAGAGACCCAGTACTTC	CASSFDRGLQETQYF	NA	TRBD1	TRBV6-5	TRBJ2-5
TGTGCCACCAGTGATTTAAGAGGGCCCCAGCATTTT	CATSDLRGPQHF	NA	NA	TRBV24-1	TRBJ1-5
TGTGCCAGTAGTATAGATAGACAGGGAGCTCGTAATCAGCCCCAGCATTTT	CASSIDRQGARNQPQHF	NA	TRBD1	TRBV19	TRBJ1-5
TGTGCCACCAGTGACCGAGCCCACGCTGGCTACACCTTC	CATSDRAHAGYTF	NA	NA	TRBV24-1	TRBJ1-2
TGTGCCAGCTCCCTCGACAGACTTAATAATTCACCCCTCCACTTT	CASSLDRLNNSPLHF	NA	NA	TRBV18	TRBJ1-6
TGTGCCAGCAGTTTCACAAGACAGGGAGACGGGGGCTACACCTTC	CASSFTRQGDGGYTF	NA	TRBD1	TRBV27	TRBJ1-2
TGTGCCAGCATATCCCAGGGAAGGGTCACTGAAGCTTTCTTT	CASISQGRVTEAFF	NA	NA	TRBV6-5	TRBJ1-1
TGTGCCAGTAGTTTGGCAGTCTATGGCTACACCTTC	CASSLAVYGYTF	NA	NA	TRBV19	TRBJ1-2
TGTGCCATCAGTGATTTGGGGGGGGGCACAGATACGCAGTATTTT	CAISDLGGGTDTQYF	NA	TRBD2	TRBV10-3	TRBJ2-3
TGTGCCACGTCGACCCCGGGACAAAACTACGAGCAGTACTTC	CATSTPGQNYEQYF	NA	NA	TRBV28	TRBJ2-7
TGTGCCAGCAGCTTTGGAGCCGGGACCACCAGGGGTGAGCAGTTCTTC	CASSFGAGTTRGEQFF	NA	NA	TRBV5-4	TRBJ2-1
TGCGCCAGCAGCTTGGGGAGTCGGGGTAAAGGTACTAATGAAAAACTGTTTTTT	CASSLGSRGKGTNEKLFF	NA	NA	TRBV5-1	TRBJ1-4
TGCGCCAGCAGCTTCCAGGGAGGTAGTAACGAGCAGTACTTC	CASSFQGGSNEQYF	NA	NA	TRBV5-1	TRBJ2-7
TGTGCCAGCAGCCCCCTGATCGACACTAGCTCCTACAATGAGCAGTTCTTC	CASSPLIDTSSYNEQFF	NA	NA	TRBV4-2	TRBJ2-1
TGTGCCAGCACCCCTTTGACAGGGGGAGTACGGGAGCAGTACTTC	CASTPLTGGVREQYF	NA	TRBD1	TRBV6-2/TRBV6-3	TRBJ2-7
TGTGCCAGCAGCCTGCGGGGTGGCTCCAACTATGGCTACACCTTC	CASSLRGGSNYGYTF	NA	NA	TRBV3-1/TRBV3-2	TRBJ1-2
TGTGCCAGCTCACGGGGGGACCTCAATCAGCCCCAGCATTTT	CASSRGDLNQPQHF	once	NA	TRBV18	TRBJ1-5
TGTGCCAGCAGTTTAGATACAGGGCGGAACTATGGCTACACCTTC	CASSLDTGRNYGYTF	NA	NA	TRBV27	TRBJ1-2
TGTGCCAGCAGTTGGGGCCCCTCCTACAATGAGCAGTTCTTC	CASSWGPSYNEQFF	NA	NA	TRBV27	TRBJ2-1
TGTGCCAGTACCCATAGCGGAGGGAACACCGGGGAGCTGTTTTTT	CASTHSGGNTGELFF	NA	NA	TRBV19	TRBJ2-2
TGTGCCAGCAGCCGCGCGGACAGGAACACAGATACGCAGTATTTT	CASSRADRNTDTQYF	NA	TRBD1	TRBV6-5	TRBJ2-3
TGTGCCAGCAGCTTAGCGGGAGGTGAAGCTTTCTTT	CASSLAGGEAFF	NA	NA	TRBV11-2	TRBJ1-1
TGTGCCAGCAGCTTAGTCGGACAGGGTACCGCTTATGGCTACACCTTC	CASSLVGQGTAYGYTF	NA	TRBD1	TRBV7-2	TRBJ1-2
TGTGCCAGCAGTGCGGAAGTCACTGAAGCTTTCTTT	CASSAEVTEAFF	NA	NA	TRBV12-3/TRBV12-4	TRBJ1-1